Below, 29 T cell receptor beta chains from the same sample are listed, as sequenced in a study of T cells after yellow fever vaccination. TCRdb recomputed calls from the 5' RACE reads with MiXCR, one row per CDR3 protein. This sample has roughly 300,000 distinct CDR3 sequences, with about 8.3% found just once. The sequenced sample was PBMCs, obtained roughly 47 days after the first yellow fever vaccination. The receptors shown here come from a man in his late teens or twenties who received the YFV17D yellow fever vaccine.

This clonotype came up a few times. The chain is built from TRBV19 and TRBJ2-7; 8 nucleotides agree with TRBD1. The CDR3 runs 14 residues. J gave up 3 bases and V 10 bases, and 11 bases lay outside the gene matches. The V gene's germline CDR1 is LNHDA and CDR2 SQIVND (reference sequence). DNA of the CDR3: TGTGCCACTTCCGGGACAGGAGACCTCTACGAGCAGTACTTC. Translating gives CATSGTGDLYEQYF.

The gene calls are TRBV20-1 and TRBJ1-3, with TRBD1 as a possible D gene (5 bases). The germline CDR1 and CDR2 sequences are DFQATT and SNEGSKA (reference sequence). The CDR3 is made up of 16 amino acids. V was pared by 4 bases and J by 4 bases, with 20 bases between. The CDR3 sequence is CSAKGWIGARGNTIYF. CDR3 nucleotides: TGCAGTGCTAAAGGATGGATTGGGGCGCGGGGAAACACCATATATTTT.

This clonotype has at least ten counts. The chain combines TRBV29-1 with TRBJ2-7; D could derive from TRBD1 or TRBD2 (5 bases each). The CDR3 sequence is 14 residues long. The V gene's germline CDR1 is SQVTM and CDR2 ANQGSEA. Trimming removed 0 bases from V and 6 bases from J, with 15 bases in between. Here the CDR3 reads CSVEESAEGTEQYF. In DNA form, the CDR3 reads TGCAGCGTTGAAGAGTCGGCCGAGGGGACCGAGCAGTACTTC.

This clonotype was seen only a few times. The chain couples TRBV7-3 to TRBJ2-2, with 16 bases aligning to TRBD2. The length of the CDR3 is 19 residues. J gave up 5 bases and V 3 bases, and 9 bases lay outside the gene matches. The germline CDR1 and CDR2 sequences are SGHTA and FQGTGA. The CDR3 DNA is TGTGCCAGCAGCTTGTCCGGGACTAGCGGGGGGGCTAGTACCGGGGAGCTGTTTTTT. This sequence encodes CASSLSGTSGGASTGELFF.

This clonotype has just a few counts. This sequence joins TRBV24-1 and TRBJ1-3; the D is unclear. Trimming removed 9 bases from V and 0 bases from J, with 11 bases in between. There are 14 residues in the CDR3. Per the germline V gene, CDR1 is KGHDR and CDR2 is SFDVKD. As DNA, the CDR3 is TGTGCCACCTGGACTGATTGCTCTGGAAACACCATATATTTT. It is translated as CATWTDCSGNTIYF.

This chain joins TRBV6-1 and TRBJ2-5, with 7 bases fitting TRBD2. Germline CDR1 is MNHNS and CDR2 is SASEGT. The CDR3 has 16 amino acids. The J segment lost 2 bases and the V segment lost 5 bases, leaving 11 bases of the junction unmatched. The CDR3 region has the DNA TGTGCCAGCAGTAGGAGGTCCCGGGGACTACAAGAGACCCAGTACTTC. Residues: CASSRRSRGLQETQYF.

There are a few counts of this clonotype. V gene TRBV9 combines with J gene TRBJ1-3; no clear D. The CDR3 loop spans 17 amino acids. Trimming took 0 bases from V and 0 from J, leaving 13 bases between them. The V gene's germline CDR1 is SGDLS and CDR2 YYNGEE. This chain's CDR3 is CASSVESGFYSGNTIYF. The CDR3 nucleotides read TGTGCCAGCAGCGTAGAATCGGGGTTTTACTCTGGAAACACCATATATTTT.

This clonotype was seen a handful of times. The chain has TRBV5-6 and TRBJ2-1; D not resolved. Germline lookup yields CDR1 SGHDT and CDR2 YYEEEE. The CDR3 has 13 amino acids. The V end lost 4 bases, the J end lost 7 bases, and 12 bases lay between the germline ends. CDR3 residues: CASSRALVNEQFF. The CDR3 bases are TGTGCCAGCAGCCGTGCATTGGTTAATGAGCAGTTCTTC.

The gene calls are TRBV12-3 or TRBV12-4 and TRBJ2-1, with D perhaps TRBD1 or TRBD2 (5 bases each). Trimming took off 9 bases at V and 0 bases at J, with 12 bases between the two ends. CDR3 size: 14 residues. In nucleotides, the CDR3 is TGTGCCAGTTCCGTGGGGGTCTCCTACAATGAGCAGTTCTTC. It translates to CASSVGVSYNEQFF.

This chain links TRBV19 with TRBJ1-5; perhaps TRBD1 as D (6 bases). The length of the CDR3 is 15 residues. Germline CDR1 and CDR2: LNHDA and SQIVND (reference sequence). V lost 7 bases to trimming and J lost 0 bases, with 13 bases between them. CDR3 DNA: TGTGCCAGTACCATAAGACAGGCTAGCAATCAGCCCCAGCATTTT. This translates into CASTIRQASNQPQHF.

The chain recombines TRBV5-1 with TRBJ2-1, with D maybe TRBD2 (6 bases). Looked up from germline, CDR1 is SGHRS and CDR2 is YFSETQ. The CDR3 runs to 16 residues. V shed 5 bases and J shed 6 bases, with 21 bases lying between them. CDR3 DNA sequence: TGCGCCAGCAGTACGGCCGGGACTCCGAAGAGCAATGAGCAGTTCTTC. This encodes CASSTAGTPKSNEQFF.

The V and J genes are TRBV5-1 and TRBJ2-1; 13 nucleotides agree with TRBD2. CDR1 is SGHRS, CDR2 YFSETQ, per germline. The CDR3 is 17 residues long. The V and J ends lost 4 bases and 8 bases, in that order; junction bases with no gene match: 12. The CDR3 DNA sequence: TGCGCCAGCAGCGAGATAACTAGCGGGGGGGCCTCGGATGAGCAGTTCTTC. Residues: CASSEITSGGASDEQFF.

Ten or more counts support this clonotype. The chain uses TRBV9 and TRBJ2-5, with D possibly being TRBD2 (7 bases). V lost 0 bases, J lost 5 bases, and 8 bases lay in between. Per the germline V gene, CDR1 is SGDLS and CDR2 is YYNGEE. The CDR3 is made up of 13 amino acids. This CDR3 reads CASSVGGGETQYF. CDR3 DNA: TGTGCCAGCAGCGTAGGGGGGGGCGAGACCCAGTACTTC.

The V call is TRBV11-2, the J call TRBJ1-3, with a possible D match to TRBD1 (5 bases). The CDR3 totals 16 residues. Between the trimmed V and J ends, which lost 5 bases and 4 bases, there was a span of 18 bases. Germline V gene sequence: CDR1 SGHAT, CDR2 FQNNGV. CDR3 sequence (DNA): TGTGCCAGCAGCCGGACCGGGACCTCGATGGGAAACACCATATATTTT. It specifies CASSRTGTSMGNTIYF.

This clonotype has a count of ten or more. The chain couples TRBV12-3 or TRBV12-4 to TRBJ2-3; 8 bases line up with TRBD2. The CDR3 has 15 amino acids. The V and J ends lost 2 bases and 2 bases, in that order; junction bases with no gene match: 3. The DNA of the CDR3 is TGTGCCAGCAGTTTATTAGCGGGGTACACAGATACGCAGTATTTT. This encodes CASSLLAGYTDTQYF.

This chain links TRBV5-1 with TRBJ2-2, with a possible D match to TRBD2 (5 bases). The V end lost 7 bases, the J end lost 7 bases, and 20 bases lay between the germline ends. Germline CDR1 and CDR2: SGHRS and YFSETQ. The CDR3 loop spans 15 amino acids. CDR3 sequence: CASVYGESFDGELFF. The CDR3 nucleotides read TGCGCCAGCGTCTACGGGGAGTCGTTCGACGGGGAGCTGTTTTTT.

This clonotype occurred a few times. The chain links TRBV5-1 to TRBJ1-1; possibly TRBD1 for D (6 bases). This CDR3 is 15 amino acids long. CDR1 is SGHRS and CDR2 is YFSETQ in the germline V gene. The V and J ends lost 2 bases and 7 bases respectively, with 18 bases between them. CDR3 sequence (DNA): TGCGCCAGCAGCTTAAAGATCGACAGGAGCGGTGAAGCTTTCTTT. The encoded protein is CASSLKIDRSGEAFF.

The table lists this clonotype with a few counts. The chain employs TRBV10-3 and TRBJ2-2; no clear D. The CDR3 contains 14 residues. V lost 11 bases and J lost 0, with 13 bases in between. The germline V gene has CDR1 ENHRY and CDR2 SYGVKD. CDR3: CASNPYANTGELFF. CDR3 bases: TGTGCCTCCAACCCATACGCGAACACCGGGGAGCTGTTTTTT.

The chain has TRBV6-1 and TRBJ1-2; D uncertain. Per germline, CDR1 MNHNS and CDR2 SASEGT. Trimming removed 5 bases at V and 1 base at J, with 14 bases between. This CDR3 is 15 amino acids long. CDR3 sequence: CASSRTPELNYGYTF. CDR3 bases: TGTGCCAGCAGTCGAACCCCTGAACTTAACTATGGCTACACCTTC.

This clonotype was picked up a small number of times. V is TRBV5-1 and J is TRBJ2-3; 8 bases fit TRBD2. The CDR3 has 15 amino acids. V lost 4 bases to trimming and J lost 4 bases; unmatched junction nucleotides: 8. Germline V CDR1 and CDR2: SGHRS, YFSETQ. For the CDR3, the DNA is TGCGCCAGCAGCACCTACGGGGGGGCCGCAGATACGCAGTATTTT. Its translation is CASSTYGGAADTQYF.

This clonotype was recorded a few times. The chain employs TRBV3-1 and TRBJ1-2; D unclear. The germline CDR1 and CDR2 sequences are LGHDT and YNNKEL (reference sequence). The length of the CDR3 is 11 residues. The ends were cut back, 6 bases at V and 4 bases at J, with 6 bases in the middle. CDR3 sequence reads: CASSSVYGYTF. CDR3 sequence (DNA): TGTGCCAGCAGTTCCGTCTATGGCTACACCTTC. The whole variable domain, remainder taken from reference TRBV3-1 and TRBJ1-2, is DTAVSQTPKYLVTQMGNDKSIKCEQNLGHDTMYWYKQDSKKFLKIMFSYNNKELIINETVPNRFSPKSPDKAHLNLHINSLELGDSAVYFCASSSVYGYTFGSGTRLTVV.

In this sample, this clonotype turned up a few times. The chain recombines TRBV10-3 with TRBJ1-5, with D uncertain. CDR3 size: 14 residues. Germline CDR1 reads ENHRY; CDR2 reads SYGVKD. V was clipped by 5 bases and J by 5 bases, with 13 bases between them. CDR3 region: CAISTGGRYQPQHF. The CDR3 nucleotides read TGTGCCATCAGTACGGGTGGCAGATATCAGCCCCAGCATTTT.

This clonotype was picked up a small number of times. V and J are TRBV9 and TRBJ2-5; 8 bases agree with TRBD2. CDR3 length equals 14 residues. With 3 bases clipped from V and 4 bases from J, the junction kept 5 bases outside the gene matches. Looked up from germline, CDR1 is SGDLS and CDR2 is YYNGEE. CDR3: CASSGPGGRETQYF. As DNA, the CDR3 is TGTGCCAGCAGCGGTCCGGGGGGGCGAGAGACCCAGTACTTC.

The chain is built from TRBV28 and TRBJ2-3, with D possibly TRBD2 on 5 matching bases. The CDR3 has 15 amino acids. V dropped 2 bases and J dropped 5 bases, with 14 bases sitting between them. Germline V gives CDR1 MDHEN, CDR2 SYDVKM. The chain's CDR3 is CASSLVGVGGDTQYF. The CDR3 nucleotides are TGTGCCAGCAGTTTAGTGGGTGTAGGAGGAGATACGCAGTATTTT.

The V gene is TRBV5-1, the J gene TRBJ2-3; 10 nucleotides line up with TRBD1. The CDR3 runs 16 residues. Trimming took 0 bases from V and 4 from J; bases not matched to a gene: 5. Germline V CDR1 and CDR2: SGHRS, YFSETQ. CDR3 amino acids: CASSLEGTGEADTQYF. CDR3 sequence (DNA): TGCGCCAGCAGCTTGGAAGGGACAGGGGAGGCAGATACGCAGTATTTT. The entire variable domain, with the rest obtained from reference TRBV5-1 and TRBJ2-3, is as follows: KAGVTQTPRYLIKTRGQQVTLSCSPISGHRSVSWYQQTPGQGLQFLFEYFSETQRNKGNFPGRFSGRQFSNSRSEMNVSTLELGDSALYLCASSLEGTGEADTQYFGPGTRLTVL.

This clonotype was counted between two and nine times. The genes are TRBV7-2 and TRBJ2-3, with TRBD2 identical over 10 bases. The J segment lost 1 base and the V segment lost 0 bases, leaving 4 bases of the junction unmatched. There are 17 residues in the CDR3. Germline values: CDR1 SGHTA, CDR2 FQGNSA. The CDR3 sequence: CASSLARGLAGTDTQYF. The CDR3 DNA follows: TGTGCCAGCAGCTTAGCGAGAGGACTAGCGGGCACAGATACGCAGTATTTT. The complete variable domain, with remaining parts taken from reference TRBV7-2 and TRBJ2-3, reads GAGVSQSPSNKVTEKGKDVELRCDPISGHTALYWYRQSLGQGLEFLIYFQGNSAPDKSGLPSDRFSAERTGGSVSTLTIQRTQQEDSAVYLCASSLARGLAGTDTQYFGPGTRLTVL.

At least ten counts were recorded for this clonotype. CDR3 bases: TGTGCCAGCAGCGTATGGGCTAGCGGGGGTGATGAGCAGTTCTTC. It codes for CASSVWASGGDEQFF. The chain has TRBV9 and TRBJ2-1, with TRBD2 matching 10 bases. V dropped 1 base and J dropped 8; count of bases not matched to a gene: 6. The germline V gene encodes CDR1 SGDLS and CDR2 YYNGEE. The CDR3 covers 15 residues.

The V and J genes are TRBV7-9 and TRBJ2-3; no definite D call. V lost 4 bases, J lost 4 bases, and 12 bases lay in between. In germline, CDR1 is SEHNR, CDR2 FQNEAQ (reference sequence). CDR3 size: 14 residues. The CDR3 sequence is CASSSVRRPDTQYF. In DNA, the CDR3 is TGTGCCAGCAGCTCCGTCCGACGTCCAGATACGCAGTATTTT.

This clonotype appeared a few times. The V call is TRBV2, the J call TRBJ1-3; D ambiguous. V lost 3 bases to trimming and J lost 0 bases, with 6 bases between them. The CDR3 is 14 amino acids. The V gene's germline CDR1 is SNHLY and CDR2 FYNNEI. CDR3 region: CASSDRISGNTIYF. CDR3 bases: TGTGCCAGCAGTGACCGGATCTCTGGAAACACCATATATTTT.